These 3 T cell receptor beta chains share one sample of origin, sequenced in a study of identical twins. MiXCR, run by TCRdb on the 5' RACE reads, gives a single entry per CDR3 protein. The table has about 720,000 distinct CDR3 sequences, 15% to 20% seen once. The data were also submitted as part of a second study, on T cells expressing NK-cell markers.

Sequenced: PBMCs. Source of these receptors: a woman under 30 in good health.

This chain uses TRBV4-2 with TRBJ2-7; 11 nucleotides agree with TRBD1. Germline V CDR1 and CDR2: LGHNA, YNFKEQ. The CDR3 has 16 residues. V was clipped by 4 bases and J by 3 bases; unmatched bases: 8. CDR3 nucleotides: TGTGCCAGCAGCCGGCCGGGACAGGGGGACCTCTACGAGCAGTACTTC. It yields the protein CASSRPGQGDLYEQYF.

V gene TRBV10-3 combines with J gene TRBJ2-3, with TRBD2 identical over 9 bases. From germline, CDR1 is ENHRY and CDR2 SYGVKD. V lost 4 bases and J lost 4; bases outside the gene matches: 6. CDR3 length equals 15 residues. The CDR3 sequence is CAISGGSGRSDTQYF. Written as DNA, the CDR3 is TGTGCCATCAGTGGTGGTAGCGGGAGATCAGATACGCAGTATTTT.

In its sample, this clonotype was seen a few times. The rearrangement links TRBV20-1 to TRBJ2-1, with D possibly TRBD2 on 6 matching bases. The length of the CDR3 is 14 residues. The germline V gene has CDR1 DFQATT and CDR2 SNEGSKA (reference sequence). The germline V and J ends were trimmed by 5 bases and 8 bases, with 19 bases remaining between them. CDR3 sequence reads: CSAGGTLHGDEQFF. The CDR3 nucleotides read TGCAGTGCTGGGGGGACCCTACATGGGGATGAGCAGTTCTTC.